Each of the 8 T cell receptor beta chains below was sequenced from the same sample in a study of T cell repertoires in cytomegalovirus infection. The antigens these receptors bind are not known. TCRdb re-called the reads through MiXCR, storing one row per CDR3 protein. The sample lists some 940,000 distinct CDR3 sequences; roughly 31% were seen once. The source material was cultured CD8+ T cells from PBMCs, sampled from culture after CMV antigen stimulation. These receptors all stem from a human donor in good health (CMV status not recorded). Some clones in this sample may be carry-over from other donors' samples.

In its sample, this clonotype was seen a few times. V is TRBV24-1 and J is TRBJ2-5, with D unclear. The CDR3 consists of 16 residues. Germline lookup yields CDR1 KGHDR and CDR2 SFDVKD. V was pared by 7 bases and J by 4 bases, with 21 bases between. The CDR3, as DNA: TGTGCCACCAGCGCAGGACCTCGGCTATCGGGAGAGACCCAGTACTTC. Its translation: CATSAGPRLSGETQYF.

V is TRBV10-2 and J is TRBJ2-5; D ambiguous. Germline V gene sequence: CDR1 WSHSY, CDR2 SAAADI. Trimming shortened V by 7 bases and J by 0 bases, and 9 bases separated the two germline ends. This CDR3 is 13 amino acids long. CDR3 in DNA: TGCGCCAGCATCACCGACAACCAAGAGACCCAGTACTTC. It translates to CASITDNQETQYF.

This clonotype was detected only a few times. The gene calls are TRBV2 and TRBJ1-6; D perhaps matches TRBD1 (5 bases). Germline V gene lookup returns CDR1 SNHLY and CDR2 FYNNEI. Trimming pared 2 bases from V and 0 bases from J, leaving 8 bases between. This CDR3 has 16 residues. DNA for the CDR3: TGTGCCAGCAGTGAAATGAGGGGCTCCTATAATTCACCCCTCCACTTT. It encodes CASSEMRGSYNSPLHF.

V usage is TRBV9 and J usage is TRBJ1-5; no reliable D call. Per germline, CDR1 SGDLS and CDR2 YYNGEE. The CDR3 totals 16 residues. V was trimmed by 4 bases and J by 4 bases, leaving 18 bases between them. CDR3 sequence reads: CASSPGPSGMNQPQHF. CDR3 DNA: TGTGCCAGCAGCCCAGGCCCAAGCGGGATGAATCAGCCCCAGCATTTT.

CDR3 nucleotides: TGTGCCAGCAGCAAACCGGGACAGGATAACACTGAAGCTTTCTTT. Translating gives CASSKPGQDNTEAFF. The chain carries TRBV7-9 and TRBJ1-1; 8 bases fit TRBD1. Trimming cost V 5 bases and J 2 bases; bases outside gene matches: 7. CDR1 is SEHNR, CDR2 FQNEAQ, per germline (reference sequence). The CDR3 totals 15 residues.

This clonotype showed up just a few times. The chain employs TRBV7-9 and TRBJ1-2; D remains unclear. Germline CDR1 and CDR2: SEHNR and FQNEAQ (reference sequence). Between the trimmed V and J ends, which lost 0 bases and 7 bases, there was a span of 0 bases. This CDR3 region has 10 residues. The DNA of the CDR3 is TGTGCCAGCAGCTTAGCTGGCTACACCTTC. It encodes CASSLAGYTF. Full variable domain (outside the CDR3, taken from reference TRBV7-9 and TRBJ1-2): DTGVSQNPRHKITKRGQNVTFRCDPISEHNRLYWYRQTLGQGPEFLTYFQNEAQLEKSRLLSDRFSAERPKGSFSTLEIQRTEQGDSAMYLCASSLAGYTFGSGTRLTVV.

This chain joins TRBV6-5 and TRBJ1-1; a possible D gene is TRBD1 (6 bases). V was pared by 4 bases and J by 0 bases, with 15 bases between. The CDR3 runs 16 residues. The germline gives CDR1 MNHEY, CDR2 SVGAGI. The CDR3: CASSLTGFSMNTEAFF. The CDR3 nucleotides are TGTGCCAGCAGTTTGACAGGATTTTCTATGAACACTGAAGCTTTCTTT.

V and J are TRBV6-5 and TRBJ2-3; 7 bases fit TRBD1. CDR3 length equals 13 residues. Losses at the gene ends were 2 bases for V and 7 bases for J; bases not matched to a gene: 3. Per germline, CDR1 MNHEY and CDR2 SVGAGI. The CDR3 DNA follows: TGTGCCAGCAGTTACCTGGACAGGTATACGCAGTATTTT. This encodes CASSYLDRYTQYF.